Listed here are 15 T cell receptor beta chains from one sample, sequenced in a study of post-analysis software for immune sequencing data. Notes on the study in general: In patients, about 5 TRBV segments were more frequent than in controls, with TRBV5-6, TRBV5-1 and TRBV20-1 among them.

The antigens for these receptors are not known. Prepared TCR beta cDNA libraries contained unique molecular identifiers. Each CDR3 protein gets one entry after TCRdb re-called the PCR reads with MiXCR. Among fewer than 850,000 distinct CDR3 sequences listed, 25% to 30% were seen once. Sequencing was carried out using blood. The receptors were gathered from a girl aged 5 to 17 with multiple sclerosis.

This clonotype was counted only a few times. This sequence joins TRBV6-2 or TRBV6-3 and TRBJ1-5; 8 bases line up with TRBD1. V shed 6 bases and J 2 bases; nucleotides not matched to a gene: 6. Germline V CDR1 and CDR2: MNHEY, SVGEGT. The CDR3 sequence is 15 residues long. CDR3 in amino acids: CASRRQGTGNQPQHF. The CDR3 DNA reads TGTGCCAGCAGACGACAGGGGACAGGCAATCAGCCCCAGCATTTT.

The rearrangement uses TRBV7-9 and TRBJ2-5; 10 bases fit TRBD2. The CDR3 is 16 residues long. The germline CDR1 and CDR2 sequences are SEHNR and FQNEAQ (reference sequence). Losses at the gene ends were 5 bases for V and 1 base for J; bases not matched to a gene: 7. CDR3 coding DNA: TGTGCCAGCAGCCCCAGTAGCGGGGGGCTCCAAGAGACCCAGTACTTC. It encodes CASSPSSGGLQETQYF.

This clonotype was seen a handful of times. The gene calls are TRBV3-1 and TRBJ2-1, with a weak D call TRBD1 (6 bases). The V gene lost 0 bases and the J gene lost 10 bases, with 22 bases spanning the gap. CDR3 length equals 17 residues. CDR1 is LGHDT, CDR2 YNNKEL, per germline (reference sequence). The chain's CDR3 is CASSQEYVPRGFNEQFF. In DNA form, the CDR3 reads TGTGCCAGCAGCCAAGAGTATGTCCCTAGGGGGTTCAACGAGCAGTTCTTC.

The V and J genes are TRBV7-2 and TRBJ2-4; 10 bases line up with TRBD2. The J call may not be correct, given that the DNA end is closer to TRBJ2-5. The CDR3 sequence is 14 residues long. CDR1 and CDR2 from the germline V gene are SGHTA and FQGNSA. CDR3 sequence reads: CASSFRLAGETQYF. The CDR3 DNA sequence: TGTGCCAGCAGCTTCAGACTAGCGGGAGAGACCCAGTACTTC.

This clonotype was counted a few times. One end of the junction fails to match germline, which may point to a read error. CDR3 amino acids: CASSLVAGTYNEQFF. The CDR3 DNA is TGTGCCAGCAGCTTAGTGGCAGGTACCTACAATGAGCAGTTCTTC. The chain links TRBV5-1 to TRBJ2-1, with D unclear. Germline V lookup: CDR1 SGHRS, CDR2 YFSETQ. The CDR3 is 15 residues long.

There are a few counts of this clonotype. A junction end diverges from the germline sequence, so it may reflect a read error. The rearrangement joins TRBV10-3 to TRBJ2-5; D call uncertain. Germline V lookup: CDR1 ENHRY, CDR2 SYGVKD. The CDR3 covers 11 residues. CDR3 coding DNA: TGTGCCATCGGTGAATTCGAGACCCAGTACTTC. It specifies CAIGEFETQYF.

This clonotype came up many times. The rearrangement links TRBV27 to TRBJ2-1; D is perhaps TRBD1 or TRBD2 (6 bases each). CDR3 size: 13 residues. Per the germline V gene, CDR1 is MNHEY and CDR2 is SMNVEV (reference sequence). V dropped 4 bases and J dropped 9 bases, with 13 bases sitting between them. CDR3 sequence: CASSWSGGREQFF. The CDR3 DNA reads TGTGCCAGCAGTTGGTCCGGGGGCCGTGAGCAGTTCTTC.

Only a few counts were recorded for this clonotype. V gene TRBV6-5 combines with J gene TRBJ1-2, with unresolved D. V shed 8 bases and J shed 7 bases, with 20 bases lying between them. CDR1 is MNHEY and CDR2 is SVGAGI in the germline V gene. This CDR3 contains 14 residues. The CDR3 sequence is CASRRGRLVAGYTF. CDR3 sequence (DNA): TGTGCCAGCCGTCGCGGCCGGTTGGTCGCTGGCTACACCTTC.

Ten or more counts support this clonotype. This chain uses TRBV10-3 with TRBJ2-5, with unresolved D. Trimming pared 0 bases from V and 5 bases from J, leaving 10 bases between. This CDR3 spans 14 amino acids. Per germline, CDR1 ENHRY and CDR2 SYGVKD. The CDR3 DNA reads TGTGCCATCAGTGAGTCGTTGGGATCTGAGACCCAGTACTTC. It codes for CAISESLGSETQYF.

This clonotype has just one count. A read error may produce the germline difference seen at one junction end. The V gene is TRBV28, the J gene TRBJ2-4; maybe TRBD2 (5 bases). The CDR3 is made up of 12 amino acids. The germline V gene has CDR1 MDHEN and CDR2 SYDVKM. The CDR3 DNA follows: TGTGCCGGCAGTCCACCGTCGGGGATACAGTACTTC. Its protein product is CAGSPPSGIQYF.

There are a few counts of this clonotype. This chain joins TRBV15 and TRBJ2-7; 8 bases map to TRBD2. The CDR3 runs to 14 residues. Germline CDR1 and CDR2: LNHNV and YYDKDF (reference sequence). The ends lost 1 base at V and 3 bases at J; junction bases unmatched: 2. DNA for the CDR3: TGTGCCACCAGCAGAGGCCTAGCGGGCTACGAGCAGTACTTC. It encodes CATSRGLAGYEQYF.

The V gene is TRBV29-1, the J gene TRBJ2-5, with 12 positions matching TRBD2. This CDR3 contains 14 residues. V shed 3 bases and J 5 bases; nucleotides not matched to a gene: 4. Germline V gives CDR1 SQVTM, CDR2 ANQGSEA. The CDR3 nucleotides read TGCAGCGTTGATCCCCTAGCGGGGGGGGAGACCCAGTACTTC. Translation: CSVDPLAGGETQYF.

This clonotype was detected a few times. The V gene is TRBV6-1, the J gene TRBJ2-1; D is uncertain. Trimming shortened V by 4 bases and J by 7 bases, and 17 bases separated the two germline ends. The CDR3 has 15 residues. Germline values: CDR1 MNHNS, CDR2 SASEGT. CDR3 in amino acids: CASSVVGSIWNEQFF. The CDR3 DNA is TGTGCCAGCAGTGTGGTAGGGTCAATCTGGAATGAGCAGTTCTTC.

The chain recombines TRBV29-1 with TRBJ1-1; no clear D gene. The CDR3 spans 13 residues. Germline assignment: CDR1 SQVTM and CDR2 ANQGSEA. This CDR3 is CSYIRASNTEAFF. CDR3 sequence (DNA): TGCAGTTATATCCGGGCCTCGAACACTGAAGCTTTCTTT.

This clonotype was found once. V and J are TRBV28 and TRBJ2-7; tentative D call: TRBD2 (6 bases). The V and J ends lost 6 bases and 0 bases respectively, with 12 bases between them. Germline lookup yields CDR1 MDHEN and CDR2 SYDVKM. The CDR3 totals 14 residues. This CDR3 reads CASRWGGASYEQYF. The CDR3 bases are TGTGCCAGCAGGTGGGGCGGGGCCTCCTACGAGCAGTACTTC.